One and the same sample provided the 20 T cell receptor beta chains below, sequenced in a study of cytomegalovirus exposure and HLA in healthy donors. Both 60 Vbeta primers and 13 Jbeta primers went into the PCR. Assay used: immunoSEQ multiplex PCR; TCRdb lists only in-frame clones, some missing. The sample includes 60,000 to 70,000 clones, roughly 80% of them seen just once. The specimen sequenced was PBMCs. The source of these receptors is a young woman in good health and CMV-seronegative.

In its sample, this clone was seen once. This rearrangement joins TRBV5-1 to TRBJ1-6, with 8 bases matching TRBD1. The V gene's germline CDR1 is SGHRS and CDR2 YFSETQ. This CDR3 is 15 amino acids long. The V and J ends lost 0 bases and 9 bases, in that order; junction bases with no gene match: 5. The CDR3 region is CASSLGQGLGSPLHF. The CDR3 DNA reads TGCGCCAGCAGCTTGGGACAGGGGTTGGGTTCACCCCTCCACTTT.

CDR3 bases: TGTGCCAGCAGCCTGGGAATTTCGGGGGGCTACACCTTC. This encodes CASSLGISGGYTF. This rearrangement joins TRBV7-2 to TRBJ1-2; D is ambiguous. Germline loops: CDR1 SGHTA, CDR2 FQGNSA. This CDR3 contains 13 residues. The V end was cut by 5 bases, the J end by 8 bases, with 15 bases between.

The chain couples TRBV7-9 to TRBJ1-1; TRBD1 aligns across 7 bases. Trimming at V came to 5 bases and at J to 0 bases, leaving 6 bases not matched to a gene. Germline V CDR1 and CDR2: SEHNR, FQNEAQ (reference sequence). This CDR3 is 15 amino acids long. DNA of the CDR3: TGTGCCAGCAGCCACGGGGGACAGATGAACACTGAAGCTTTCTTT. Its translation: CASSHGGQMNTEAFF.

V is TRBV15 and J is TRBJ2-1; maybe TRBD2 (5 bases). Germline CDR1 reads LNHNV; CDR2 reads YYDKDF (reference sequence). Trimming stripped 0 bases from V and 4 bases from J, with 13 bases between. The CDR3 covers 16 residues. The CDR3 is CATSREGLRRYNEQFF. Here the CDR3 DNA reads TGTGCCACCAGCAGAGAAGGGTTACGGAGGTACAATGAGCAGTTCTTC.

This chain connects TRBV6-5 to TRBJ2-7, with TRBD1 matching over 8 bases. The CDR3 runs 15 residues. CDR1 MNHEY and CDR2 SVGAGI come from the germline V gene. The J segment lost 1 base and the V segment lost 5 bases, leaving 7 bases of the junction unmatched. For the CDR3, the DNA is TGTGCCAGCAGTCCTTCTCAGGGGGCTTCCTACGAGCAGTACTTC. It is translated as CASSPSQGASYEQYF.

This chain connects TRBV11-2 to TRBJ2-1; 10 bases match TRBD2. Germline assignment: CDR1 SGHAT and CDR2 FQNNGV. The CDR3 sequence is 14 residues long. J lost 7 bases, V lost 6 bases, and 6 bases had no gene match. DNA for the CDR3: TGTGCCAGCAGATACAGCGGGGGGGAAAATGAGCAGTTCTTC. This translates into CASRYSGGENEQFF.

V and J are TRBV2 and TRBJ1-1, with 8 bases lining up with TRBD1. Unmatched junction bases numbered 7, after V lost 4 bases and J lost 3 bases. CDR1 and CDR2 from the germline V gene are SNHLY and FYNNEI. The CDR3 covers 15 residues. The CDR3 DNA sequence: TGTGCCAGCAGTGGGACAGGGAAAGTTGACACTGAAGCTTTCTTT. It translates to CASSGTGKVDTEAFF.

The V call is TRBV19, the J call TRBJ2-7, with D possibly being TRBD1 (6 bases). This CDR3 region has 14 residues. Germline CDR1 reads LNHDA; CDR2 reads SQIVND (reference sequence). Deletions cut 4 bases from V and 1 base from J, with 11 bases between. The CDR3: CASSTIQGSYEQYF. The DNA for the CDR3 is TGTGCCAGTAGTACAATACAGGGTTCCTACGAGCAGTACTTC.

The genes are TRBV9 and TRBJ1-4; 10 positions agree with TRBD1. Germline-derived CDR1 and CDR2 are SGDLS and YYNGEE. V lost 3 bases to trimming and J lost 7 bases; unmatched junction nucleotides: 3. This CDR3 has 14 amino acids. Written as DNA, the CDR3 is TGTGCCAGCAGCGGACAGGGGGCAGGTGAAAAACTGTTTTTT. Its protein is CASSGQGAGEKLFF.

This rearrangement joins TRBV6-5 to TRBJ1-6; D not resolved. The CDR3 has 15 residues. Germline V gene sequence: CDR1 MNHEY, CDR2 SVGAGI. Trimming shortened V by 7 bases and J by 9 bases, and 19 bases separated the two germline ends. CDR3 DNA sequence: TGTGCCAGCACCATTACGTCCCAGATTCGTTCACCCCTCCACTTT. This sequence encodes CASTITSQIRSPLHF.

This clone was recorded a few times. The rearrangement joins TRBV19 to TRBJ2-1, with D unresolved. V was shortened by 5 bases and J by 3 bases, with 11 bases between the two germline ends. The CDR3 consists of 14 residues. Germline V gives CDR1 LNHDA, CDR2 SQIVND (reference sequence). CDR3 loop: CASSPSTGYNEQFF. The CDR3 DNA sequence: TGTGCCAGTAGTCCTTCGACTGGCTACAATGAGCAGTTCTTC.

The rearrangement uses TRBV5-1 and TRBJ1-1; 8 bases line up with TRBD1. The CDR3 extends over 14 amino acids. CDR1 is SGHRS and CDR2 is YFSETQ in the germline V gene. Trimming at V came to 1 base and at J to 3 bases, leaving 2 bases not matched to a gene. The DNA of the CDR3 is TGCGCCAGCAGCTTGCCGACAGGGGACACTGAAGCTTTCTTT. Its translation is CASSLPTGDTEAFF.

This clone was recorded a few times. CDR3 DNA sequence: TGTGCCTGGAGTTTGACAGGGGGCGATAGGGTGAACACTGAAGCTTTCTTT. This encodes CAWSLTGGDRVNTEAFF. This chain links TRBV30 with TRBJ1-1; TRBD1 agrees at 10 bases. Losses at the gene ends were 2 bases for V and 0 bases for J; bases not matched to a gene: 9. CDR3 length equals 17 residues. Germline assignment: CDR1 GTSNPN and CDR2 SVGIG (reference sequence).

This clone has only one observation. CDR3 sequence: CASSIPASGGAPGFQETQYF. The CDR3 region has the DNA TGTGCCAGCAGTATCCCGGCTAGCGGGGGGGCCCCCGGGTTCCAAGAGACCCAGTACTTC. The chain couples TRBV28 to TRBJ2-5, with 12 bases lining up with TRBD2. The CDR3 has 20 amino acids. V shed 5 bases and J 1 base; nucleotides not matched to a gene: 17. Per the germline V gene, CDR1 is MDHEN and CDR2 is SYDVKM. Full variable domain (missing parts from reference TRBV28 and TRBJ2-5): DVKVTQSSRYLVKRTGEKVFLECVQDMDHENMFWYRQDPGLGLRLIYFSYDVKMKEKGDIPEGYSVSREKKERFSLILESASTNQTSMYLCASSIPASGGAPGFQETQYFGPGTRLLVL.

The chain has TRBV2 and TRBJ1-5; D possibly corresponds to TRBD1 (6 bases). The CDR3 is made up of 16 amino acids. The germline V and J ends were trimmed by 5 bases and 7 bases, with 21 bases remaining between them. CDR1 SNHLY and CDR2 FYNNEI come from the germline V gene. CDR3 residues: CASSHRADASDQPQHF. CDR3 coding DNA: TGTGCCAGCAGTCACAGGGCAGACGCATCTGACCAGCCCCAGCATTTT.

This chain connects TRBV5-1 to TRBJ1-2; possibly TRBD1 for D (6 bases). Germline CDR1 reads SGHRS; CDR2 reads YFSETQ. V shed 3 bases and J shed 4 bases, with 13 bases lying between them. The CDR3 runs 14 residues. CDR3 in amino acids: CASSWDYRVYGYTF. The CDR3 bases are TGCGCCAGCAGCTGGGACTACAGGGTCTATGGCTACACCTTC. The whole variable domain, remainder taken from reference TRBV5-1 and TRBJ1-2, is KAGVTQTPRYLIKTRGQQVTLSCSPISGHRSVSWYQQTPGQGLQFLFEYFSETQRNKGNFPGRFSGRQFSNSRSEMNVSTLELGDSALYLCASSWDYRVYGYTFGSGTRLTVV.

The rearrangement uses TRBV6-1 and TRBJ1-2; tentatively, D is TRBD1 (6 bases). V was trimmed by 1 base and J by 4 bases, leaving 13 bases between them. This CDR3 has 15 residues. From germline, CDR1 is MNHNS and CDR2 SASEGT. CDR3 protein: CASSEDEGGPYGYTF. The CDR3 nucleotides read TGTGCCAGCAGTGAAGATGAGGGGGGGCCCTATGGCTACACCTTC.

The chain recombines TRBV5-5 with TRBJ2-3; D is perhaps TRBD1 (6 bases). V was shortened by 4 bases and J by 2 bases, with 14 bases between the two germline ends. Germline CDR1 reads SGHKS; CDR2 reads YYEKEE (reference sequence). The CDR3 extends over 15 amino acids. The CDR3 nucleotides read TGTGCCAGCAGCCCACGGACAGCAAACACAGATACGCAGTATTTT. It encodes CASSPRTANTDTQYF.

This chain connects TRBV6-5 to TRBJ2-7; D is perhaps TRBD1 (6 bases). The CDR3 extends over 14 amino acids. Germline loops: CDR1 MNHEY, CDR2 SVGAGI. Trimming cost V 7 bases and J 4 bases, with 17 bases left between them. The CDR3 reads CASKVVGTTYEQYF. The CDR3 DNA follows: TGTGCCAGCAAGGTCGTTGGGACAACGTACGAGCAGTACTTC.

In its sample, this clone was seen once. The junction differs from germline at one of its ends, possibly a read error. The rearrangement joins TRBV7-9 to TRBJ1-4; D perhaps matches TRBD1 (5 bases). This CDR3 has 17 amino acids. Germline V gives CDR1 SEHNR, CDR2 FQNEAQ (reference sequence). This CDR3 is CSSSFQSSGRNNEKLFF. The CDR3 DNA reads TGTTCCAGCAGCTTTCAGTCGTCAGGGAGGAATAATGAAAAACTGTTTTTT.